What follows are 14 T cell receptor beta chains derived from one specimen sequenced in a study of blood T cells in healthy people across ages. Then a second PCR, running roughly 7 to 11 cycles, was carried out with a sample-barcoded 5' primer and a J-beta primer mix. TCRdb reanalysed the 5' RACE reads using MiXCR and keeps one entry per CDR3 protein. In the table there are over 500,000 distinct CDR3 sequences, under 65% of which are singletons. Source material: blood. The origin of the receptors is a woman aged 80 or older in good health.

The V call is TRBV6-5, the J call TRBJ1-1; no clear D. Germline V gene sequence: CDR1 MNHEY, CDR2 SVGAGI. V was cut by 4 bases and J by 1 base, with 10 bases left in between. The CDR3 covers 14 residues. The CDR3 loop is CASSSGFSNTEAFF. CDR3 sequence (DNA): TGTGCCAGCAGTTCGGGGTTCTCGAACACTGAAGCTTTCTTT.

This clonotype was picked up many times. V gene TRBV20-1 combines with J gene TRBJ2-3; no clear D gene. The V end lost 3 bases, the J end lost 0 bases, and 4 bases lay between the germline ends. This CDR3 region has 12 residues. From germline, CDR1 is DFQATT and CDR2 SNEGSKA (reference sequence). This CDR3 reads CSARGSTDTQYF. CDR3 DNA sequence: TGCAGTGCTAGGGGGAGCACAGATACGCAGTATTTT.

This clonotype was detected only once. V usage is TRBV27 and J usage is TRBJ2-3; 7 positions match TRBD2. Trimming cost V 5 bases and J 2 bases; bases outside gene matches: 28. Germline V gives CDR1 MNHEY, CDR2 SMNVEV (reference sequence). The CDR3 extends over 22 amino acids. Here the CDR3 reads CASSPSKLGLVGSHLLTDTQYF. In DNA, the CDR3 is TGTGCCAGCAGTCCGTCAAAATTAGGACTAGTGGGATCCCACCTCCTCACAGATACGCAGTATTTT.

Many counts were recorded for this clonotype. The rearrangement links TRBV6-6 to TRBJ2-7; a possible D gene is TRBD2 (5 bases). V was pared by 6 bases and J by 3 bases, with 18 bases between. Germline loops: CDR1 MNHNY, CDR2 SVGAGI (reference sequence). The CDR3 is 15 residues long. CDR3 in amino acids: CASSRTRAEFYEQYF. The CDR3, as DNA: TGTGCCAGCAGCCGTACGCGGGCGGAATTCTACGAGCAGTACTTC.

V is TRBV12-3 or TRBV12-4 and J is TRBJ1-6; D call uncertain. This CDR3 has 15 amino acids. The V gene lost 6 bases and the J gene lost 7 bases, with 16 bases spanning the gap. CDR3 protein: CASSLSRAGNSPLHF. For the CDR3, the DNA is TGTGCCAGCAGCCTCAGCCGGGCAGGAAATTCACCCCTCCACTTT.

J is TRBJ1-5 and V is TRBV12-3 or TRBV12-4; 9 bases are a match to TRBD1. This CDR3 region has 16 residues. V gave up 2 bases and J gave up 4 bases; unmatched junction bases: 6. This CDR3 reads CASSLLGDRANQPQHF. Here the CDR3 DNA reads TGTGCCAGCAGTTTATTGGGGGACAGGGCTAATCAGCCCCAGCATTTT.

This clonotype appeared a single time. This may arise from a read error, as a much more abundant clone is one base away. This sequence joins TRBV27 and TRBJ2-1, with D perhaps matching TRBD2 (6 bases). Trimming cost V 5 bases and J 7 bases, with 15 bases left between them. The CDR3 runs 14 residues. Germline assignment: CDR1 MNHEY and CDR2 SMNVEV (reference sequence). The CDR3 DNA sequence: TGTGCCAGCAGTCAGGACTACGACCTAAATGAGCAGTTCTTC. Translated: CASSQDYDLNEQFF.

This chain links TRBV7-8 with TRBJ2-5; D is undetermined. The DNA end is more similar to TRBJ2-7, so the J call may be wrong. CDR3 length: 14 residues. CDR1 is SGHVS and CDR2 is FQNEAQ in the germline V gene. The chain's CDR3 is CASSLVGQAYEQYF. The CDR3 DNA follows: TGTGCCAGCAGCTTAGTTGGCCAGGCCTACGAGCAGTACTTC.

Ten or more counts support this clonotype. The rearrangement joins TRBV4-1 to TRBJ2-7; no definite D call. V was clipped by 1 base and J by 5 bases, with 9 bases between them. The CDR3 totals 13 residues. Per the germline V gene, CDR1 is MGHRA and CDR2 is YSYEKL. CDR3 loop: CASSQVLADEQYF. CDR3 coding DNA: TGCGCCAGCAGCCAAGTACTGGCTGACGAGCAGTACTTC.

In its sample, this clonotype was seen once. The CDR3 sequence is CASVPGLAITDTQYF. The CDR3 coding sequence is TGTGCCAGCGTCCCGGGACTAGCGATCACAGATACGCAGTATTTT. The V and J genes are TRBV12-3 or TRBV12-4 and TRBJ2-3; 10 bases agree with TRBD2. V lost 8 bases and J lost 2; bases outside the gene matches: 7. This CDR3 comprises 15 residues.

CDR3 amino acids: CASRQNPRQSTTGELFF. DNA for the CDR3: TGTGCCAGCAGACAAAACCCCAGGCAGTCCACCACCGGGGAGCTGTTTTTT. This chain uses TRBV28 with TRBJ2-2; D uncertain. Trimming pared 6 bases from V and 4 bases from J, leaving 21 bases between. This CDR3 contains 17 residues. Germline V gives CDR1 MDHEN, CDR2 SYDVKM.

This clonotype was found a few times. The chain combines TRBV7-9 with TRBJ1-5; D unresolved. V was cut by 8 bases and J by 2 bases, with 19 bases left in between. Germline assignment: CDR1 SEHNR and CDR2 FQNEAQ (reference sequence). The CDR3 sequence is 16 residues long. CDR3 amino acids: CASSYFDSIGNQPQHF. For the CDR3, the DNA is TGTGCCAGCTCGTACTTCGATAGCATAGGCAATCAGCCCCAGCATTTT.

The chain couples TRBV28 to TRBJ2-7, with TRBD1 as a possible D gene (6 bases). The last part of the DNA fits TRBJ2-5 better; the J call may be wrong. Per the germline V gene, CDR1 is MDHEN and CDR2 is SYDVKM. This CDR3 is built from 16 residues. The chain's CDR3 is CASSLWGAQGKETQYF. CDR3 DNA sequence: TGTGCCAGCAGTTTATGGGGGGCGCAAGGCAAAGAGACCCAGTACTTC.

The genes are TRBV4-2 and TRBJ2-5; 10 nucleotides line up with TRBD1. This CDR3 is 19 amino acids long. V shed 4 bases and J 0 bases; nucleotides not matched to a gene: 14. Germline V CDR1 and CDR2: LGHNA, YNFKEQ. This chain's CDR3 is CASSRGTGDADTYQETQYF. As DNA, the CDR3 is TGTGCCAGCAGCCGCGGGACAGGGGATGCCGATACGTACCAAGAGACCCAGTACTTC.